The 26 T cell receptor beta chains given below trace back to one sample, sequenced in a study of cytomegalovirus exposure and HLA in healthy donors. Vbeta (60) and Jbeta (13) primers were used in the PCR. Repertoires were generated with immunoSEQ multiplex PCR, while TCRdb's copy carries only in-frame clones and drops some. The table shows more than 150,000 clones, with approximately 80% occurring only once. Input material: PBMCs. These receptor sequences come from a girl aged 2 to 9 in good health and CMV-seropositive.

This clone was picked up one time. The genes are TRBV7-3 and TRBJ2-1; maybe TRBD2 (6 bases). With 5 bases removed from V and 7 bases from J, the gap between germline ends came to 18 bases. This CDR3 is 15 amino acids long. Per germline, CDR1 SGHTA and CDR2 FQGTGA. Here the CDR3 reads CASSLWRVGVNEQFF. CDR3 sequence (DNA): TGTGCCAGCAGCCTGTGGAGGGTCGGCGTTAATGAGCAGTTCTTC. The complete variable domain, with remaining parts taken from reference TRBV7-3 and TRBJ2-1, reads GAGVSQTPSNKVTEKGKYVELRCDPISGHTALYWYRQSLGQGPEFLIYFQGTGAADDSGLPNDRFFAVRPEGSVSTLKIQRTERGDSAVYLCASSLWRVGVNEQFFGPGTRLTVL.

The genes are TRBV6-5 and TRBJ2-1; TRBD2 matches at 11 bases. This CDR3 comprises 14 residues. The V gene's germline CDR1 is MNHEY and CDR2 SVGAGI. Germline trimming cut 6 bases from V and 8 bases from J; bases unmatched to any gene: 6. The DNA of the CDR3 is TGTGCCAGCAGAACTAGCGGGGGAGTCGATGAGCAGTTCTTC. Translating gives CASRTSGGVDEQFF.

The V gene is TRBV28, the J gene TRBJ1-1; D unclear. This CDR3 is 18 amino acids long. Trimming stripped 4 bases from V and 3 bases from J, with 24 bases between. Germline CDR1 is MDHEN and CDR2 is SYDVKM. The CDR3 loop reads CASSWPWGGRLEDTEAFF. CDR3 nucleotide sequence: TGTGCCAGCAGTTGGCCCTGGGGTGGGCGGTTGGAGGACACTGAAGCTTTCTTT.

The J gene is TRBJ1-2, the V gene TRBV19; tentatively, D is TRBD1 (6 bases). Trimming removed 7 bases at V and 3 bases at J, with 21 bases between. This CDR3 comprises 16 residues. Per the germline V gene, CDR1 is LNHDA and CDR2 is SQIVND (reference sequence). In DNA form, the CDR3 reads TGTGCCAGTATTTCTCCCGGGACACGGAGTTACTATGGCTACACCTTC. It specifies CASISPGTRSYYGYTF.

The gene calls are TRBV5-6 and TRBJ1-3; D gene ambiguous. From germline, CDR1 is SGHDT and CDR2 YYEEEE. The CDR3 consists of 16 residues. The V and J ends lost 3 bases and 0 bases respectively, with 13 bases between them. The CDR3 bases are TGTGCCAGCAGCTGGCCTGGAGGCAGCTCTGGAAACACCATATATTTT. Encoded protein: CASSWPGGSSGNTIYF. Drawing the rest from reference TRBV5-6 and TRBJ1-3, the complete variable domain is DAGVTQSPTHLIKTRGQQVTLRCSPKSGHDTVSWYQQALGQGPQFIFQYYEEEERQRGNFPDRFSGHQFPNYSSELNVNALLLGDSALYLCASSWPGGSSGNTIYFGEGSWLTVV.

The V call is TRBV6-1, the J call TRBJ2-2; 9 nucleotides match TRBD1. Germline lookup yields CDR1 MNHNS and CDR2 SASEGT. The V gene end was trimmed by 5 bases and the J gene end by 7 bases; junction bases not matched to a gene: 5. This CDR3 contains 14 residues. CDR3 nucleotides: TGTGCCAGCAGTTTACAGGGGGCGGGCGGGGAGCTGTTTTTT. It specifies CASSLQGAGGELFF.

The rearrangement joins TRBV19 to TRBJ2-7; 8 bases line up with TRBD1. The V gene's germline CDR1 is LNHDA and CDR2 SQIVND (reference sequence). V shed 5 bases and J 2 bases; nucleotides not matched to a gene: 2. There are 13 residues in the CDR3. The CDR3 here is CASSQGAPYEQYF. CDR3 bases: TGTGCCAGTAGTCAGGGGGCCCCCTACGAGCAGTACTTC.

The CDR3 nucleotides read TGTGCCAGCAGTGAACGGGGGGGCTCCTATAATTCACCCCTCCACTTT. Its translation: CASSERGGSYNSPLHF. J is TRBJ1-6 and V is TRBV2, with D possibly matching TRBD1 (5 bases). V lost 2 bases to trimming and J lost 0 bases, with 8 bases between them. The CDR3 consists of 16 residues. The germline V gene has CDR1 SNHLY and CDR2 FYNNEI.

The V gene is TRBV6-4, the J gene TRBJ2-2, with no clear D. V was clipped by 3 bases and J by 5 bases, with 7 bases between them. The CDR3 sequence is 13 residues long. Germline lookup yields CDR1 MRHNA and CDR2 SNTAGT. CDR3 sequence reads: CASSDWLTGELFF. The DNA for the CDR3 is TGTGCCAGCAGTGATTGGCTTACCGGGGAGCTGTTTTTT.

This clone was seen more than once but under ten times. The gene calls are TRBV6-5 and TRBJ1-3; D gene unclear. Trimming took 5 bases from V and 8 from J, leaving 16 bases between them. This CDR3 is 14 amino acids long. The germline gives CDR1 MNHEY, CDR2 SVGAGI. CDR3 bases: TGTGCCAGCAGTCCACGATATCCCCCGGACACCATATATTTT. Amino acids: CASSPRYPPDTIYF.

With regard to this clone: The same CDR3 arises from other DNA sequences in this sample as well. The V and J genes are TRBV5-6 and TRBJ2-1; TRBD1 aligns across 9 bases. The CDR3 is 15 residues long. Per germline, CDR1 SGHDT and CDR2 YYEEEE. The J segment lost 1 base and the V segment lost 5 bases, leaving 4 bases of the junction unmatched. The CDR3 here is CASRTGTGSYNEQFF. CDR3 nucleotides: TGTGCCAGCAGGACCGGGACAGGGTCCTACAATGAGCAGTTCTTC.

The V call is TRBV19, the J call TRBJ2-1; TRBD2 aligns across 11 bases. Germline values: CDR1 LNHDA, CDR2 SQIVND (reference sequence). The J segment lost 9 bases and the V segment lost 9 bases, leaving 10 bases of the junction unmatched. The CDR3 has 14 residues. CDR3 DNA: TGTGCCAGCCAGTCTAGCGGGAGGTCAGGTGAGCAGTTCTTC. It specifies CASQSSGRSGEQFF.

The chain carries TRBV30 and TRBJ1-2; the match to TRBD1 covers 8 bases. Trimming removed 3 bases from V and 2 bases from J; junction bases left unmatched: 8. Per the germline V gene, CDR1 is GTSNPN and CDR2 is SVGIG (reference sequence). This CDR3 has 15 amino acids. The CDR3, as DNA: TGTGCCTGGAGCGATCGAGGACAGGGAAACTATGGCTACACCTTC. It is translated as CAWSDRGQGNYGYTF. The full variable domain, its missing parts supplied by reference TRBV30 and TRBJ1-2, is SQTIHQWPATLVQPVGSPLSLECTVEGTSNPNLYWYRQAAGRGLQLLFYSVGIGQISSEVPQNLSASRPQDRQFILSSKKLLLSDSGFYLCAWSDRGQGNYGYTFGSGTRLTVV.

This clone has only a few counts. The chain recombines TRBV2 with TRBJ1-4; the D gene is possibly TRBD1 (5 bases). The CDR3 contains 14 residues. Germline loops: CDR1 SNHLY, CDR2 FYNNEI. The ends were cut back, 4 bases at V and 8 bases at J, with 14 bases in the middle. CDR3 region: CASSGSYRGEKLFF. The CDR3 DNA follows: TGTGCCAGCAGTGGGTCTTACCGGGGGGAAAAACTGTTTTTT.

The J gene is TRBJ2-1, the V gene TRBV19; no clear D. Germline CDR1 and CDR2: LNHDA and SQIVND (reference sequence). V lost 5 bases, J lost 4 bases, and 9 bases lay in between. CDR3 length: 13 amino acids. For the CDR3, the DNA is TGTGCCAGTAGTGTCAGACTGTACAATGAGCAGTTCTTC. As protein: CASSVRLYNEQFF.

CDR3 DNA: TGTGCCAGCAGCCGACCAAGCGGACCCTCTGGAAACACCATATATTTT. It codes for CASSRPSGPSGNTIYF. The chain employs TRBV5-6 and TRBJ1-3; D unresolved. V was shortened by 4 bases and J by 0 bases, with 14 bases between the two germline ends. CDR3 length equals 16 residues. Per the germline V gene, CDR1 is SGHDT and CDR2 is YYEEEE.

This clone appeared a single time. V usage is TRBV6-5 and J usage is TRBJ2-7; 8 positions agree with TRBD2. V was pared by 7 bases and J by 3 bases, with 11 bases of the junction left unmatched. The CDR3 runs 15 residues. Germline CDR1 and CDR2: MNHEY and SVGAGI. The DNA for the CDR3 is TGTGCCAGCAAATCCGGGACTAGAACGGACTACGAGCAGTACTTC. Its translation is CASKSGTRTDYEQYF.

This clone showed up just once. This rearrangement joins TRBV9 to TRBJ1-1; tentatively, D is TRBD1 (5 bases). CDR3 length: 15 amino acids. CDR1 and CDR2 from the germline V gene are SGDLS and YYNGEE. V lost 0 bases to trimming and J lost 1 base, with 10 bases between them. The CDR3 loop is CASSVEGATNTEAFF. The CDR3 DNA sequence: TGTGCCAGCAGCGTAGAAGGGGCGACGAACACTGAAGCTTTCTTT.

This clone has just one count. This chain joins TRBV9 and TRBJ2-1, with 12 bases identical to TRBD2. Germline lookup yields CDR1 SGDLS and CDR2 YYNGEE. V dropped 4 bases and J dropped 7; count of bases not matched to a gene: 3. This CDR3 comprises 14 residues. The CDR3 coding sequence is TGTGCCAGCAGCCCTAGCGGGAGGGAGAATGAGCAGTTCTTC. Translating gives CASSPSGRENEQFF.

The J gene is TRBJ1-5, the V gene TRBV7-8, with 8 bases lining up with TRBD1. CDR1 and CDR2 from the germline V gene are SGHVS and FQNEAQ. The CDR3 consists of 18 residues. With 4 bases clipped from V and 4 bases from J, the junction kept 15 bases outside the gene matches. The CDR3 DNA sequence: TGTGCCAGCAGCTCGAGGACAGGGAAAGAGGGATATAATCAGCCCCAGCATTTT. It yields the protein CASSSRTGKEGYNQPQHF.

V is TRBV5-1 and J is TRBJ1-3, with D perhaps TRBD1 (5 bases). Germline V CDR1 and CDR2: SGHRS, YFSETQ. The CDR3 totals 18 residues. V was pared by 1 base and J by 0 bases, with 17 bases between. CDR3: CASSLLERDAYSGNTIYF. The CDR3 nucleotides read TGCGCCAGCAGCTTGCTGGAGCGGGACGCCTACTCTGGAAACACCATATATTTT.

CDR3 amino acids: CASSSPSGRARISGELFF. Written as DNA, the CDR3 is TGTGCCAGCAGCTCCCCTAGCGGGAGGGCCCGTATTAGCGGGGAGCTGTTTTTT. The chain joins TRBV7-6 to TRBJ2-2; 12 positions agree with TRBD2. CDR3 size: 18 residues. The J segment lost 7 bases and the V segment lost 4 bases, leaving 13 bases of the junction unmatched. CDR1 SGHVS and CDR2 FNYEAQ come from the germline V gene.

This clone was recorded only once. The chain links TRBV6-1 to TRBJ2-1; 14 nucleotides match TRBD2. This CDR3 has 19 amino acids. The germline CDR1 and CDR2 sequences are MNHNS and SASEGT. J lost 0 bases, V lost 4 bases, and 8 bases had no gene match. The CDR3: CASSGLAGGAYSSYNEQFF. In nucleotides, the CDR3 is TGTGCCAGCAGTGGACTAGCGGGGGGGGCCTATAGCTCCTACAATGAGCAGTTCTTC.

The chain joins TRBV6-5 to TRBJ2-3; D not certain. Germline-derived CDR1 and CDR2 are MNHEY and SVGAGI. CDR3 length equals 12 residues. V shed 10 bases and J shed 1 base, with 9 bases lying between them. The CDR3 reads CATHRGTDTQYF. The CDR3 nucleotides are TGTGCCACCCACCGGGGCACAGATACGCAGTATTTT.

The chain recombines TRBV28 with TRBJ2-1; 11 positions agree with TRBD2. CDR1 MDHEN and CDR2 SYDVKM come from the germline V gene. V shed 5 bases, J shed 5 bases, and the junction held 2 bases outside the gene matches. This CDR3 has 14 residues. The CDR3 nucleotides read TGTGCCAGCAGTGCGGGACTAGCGGACAATGAGCAGTTCTTC. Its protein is CASSAGLADNEQFF.

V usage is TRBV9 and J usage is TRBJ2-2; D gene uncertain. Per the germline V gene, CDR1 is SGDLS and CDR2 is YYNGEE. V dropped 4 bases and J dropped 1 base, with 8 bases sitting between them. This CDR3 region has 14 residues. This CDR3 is CASSPRQNTGELFF. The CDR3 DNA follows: TGTGCCAGCAGCCCCCGACAGAACACCGGGGAGCTGTTTTTT. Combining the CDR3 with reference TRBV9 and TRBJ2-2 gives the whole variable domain DSGVTQTPKHLITATGQRVTLRCSPRSGDLSVYWYQQSLDQGLQFLIQYYNGEERAKGNILERFSAQQFPDLHSELNLSSLELGDSALYFCASSPRQNTGELFFGEGSRLTVL.